This T cell receptor (beta chain) is from a study of T cell clonality in common variable immunodeficiency (dated by TCRdb to the mid-2010s). Here is what the overall study found, with its caveats: Although equal DNA input was used, an average of about 75,000 unique sequences per sample was obtained for controls, compared with approximately 31,000 for CVID samples. CVID subjects shared fewer TCRbeta clones with each other than healthy controls did (p < 0.0001). CVID TCRbeta sequences were reported to have fewer deletions and N-nucleotide insertions and to lack highly modified clones with 13 or more V deletions. Correlations between repertoire features and clinical complications were limited by patient heterogeneity within the CVID cohort. Compared with healthy controls, CVID subjects showed increased TCRbeta clonality (t-test p = 0.018), a feature most characteristic of about a third of subjects. According to the authors, figuring out what caused the increased clonality in CVID would require sequencing the repertoires of T cell subpopulations.

The germline V gene (reference sequence) sets CDR1 to DFQATT and CDR2 to SNEGSKA. The junction shows trimming of 3 bases on V and 1 base on J, and the gene matches do not reach 14 bases of it. The CDR3 holds 18 amino acids from the cysteine to the phenylalanine. Of the CDR3's DNA, 45 bases were read; they are in frame from base 1. Both CVID patients and healthy controls were predominantly of Caucasian heritage. From each donor, 5 to 8 ml of heparinized peripheral whole blood was collected. Genomic DNA from adults with common variable immune deficiency (CVID) and from healthy adult controls was the source for sequencing TCRbeta CDR3 repertoires. The control group comprised 22 healthy adult volunteers, roughly twelve female and around ten male, aged about 23 to 70 years with a mean age of 34. Diluted blood was subjected to density centrifugation over Hypaque 1077 or Ficoll-Paque for isolation of peripheral blood mononuclear cells. Genomic DNA was obtained from unsorted mononuclear cells through either Qiagen column purification or a centrifugation-based method.

For sequencing input, CVID and control samples contributed equivalent amounts of genomic DNA. For every sample, a 60 bp segment covering the rearranged TCRbeta CDR3 region was amplified and then sequenced. The immunoSEQ assay, a bias-corrected multiplex PCR combined with high-throughput sequencing, was used for TCRbeta amplification. In the paper's pipeline: Every unique nucleotide sequence counted as a clone and was annotated with V, D and J genes, copy number and frequency. Sequences were labeled productive if in frame, and non-productive if out of frame or containing stop codons. Clonality was calculated from Shannon's entropy as previously described. The predicted amino acid sequences of productive clones were used to derive the mean CDR3 Kyte-Doolittle hydropathy. Scaled V gene usage was hierarchically clustered using Manhattan distance and complete linkage with the R hclust function. To assess clone sharing by CDR3 amino acid sequence, 12 repertoires per group were resampled over 100 rounds. The repertoires were searched for over 55 published EBV-specific and around 240 published CMV-specific TCRbeta sequences. Analysis left out two CVID samples that produced under 10,000 sequences, so around 40 CVID repertoires remained. TCRdb obtained this table from immuneACCESS and retained in-frame rearrangements with V and J assigned. These tables miss some clones; where compared with another copy, unresolved V genes account for less than half of the shortfall, and the remainder is unexplained. V and J calls plus clone size are reproduced from that table; the DNA served to infer D and trimming. Across this sample, around 47,000 clones were tabulated and none appeared just once. The ten biggest clones cover more than 2% of the sample.

This clone has ten or more counts. Its cognate antigen has yet to be identified. The CDR3 end is not reached by the read, which stops 3 residues before it; the germline J gene fills it in. The sequence came from a person aged 18 to 75 in good health. Sequencing used peripheral blood mononuclear cells. The chain is encoded by TRBV20-1 joined to TRBJ2-7; the junction holds 11 bases that match TRBD2. The CDR3: CSASHPFGTSGNSYEQYF. The DNA read from the CDR3 is TGCAGTGCTAGTCATCCCTTCGGGACTAGCGGTAATTCCTACGAG.